This passage covers 21 T cell receptor beta chains from one sample sequenced in a study of molecular identifiers for immune sequencing clone quantification. A single record per CDR3 protein comes from TCRdb applying MiXCR to the PCR reads. The repertoire consists of about 68,000 distinct CDR3 sequences, with 15% to 20% occurring once and the leading ten covering roughly 1.5%. Input material: naive CD8+ T cells from blood, with Jurkat cell RNA spiked in. Described subset: FACS-sorted CD8+CD4-CCR7+CD45RA+ naive T cells. The receptors shown here come from a human donor in good health. Some libraries in this study had Jurkat cell RNA spiked in.

This clonotype was observed at least ten times. The rearrangement joins TRBV4-1 to TRBJ2-7, with 7 bases matching TRBD1. With V trimmed by 1 base and J by 6 bases, 9 bases remained unmatched. The CDR3 totals 15 residues. Germline V gene sequence: CDR1 MGHRA, CDR2 YSYEKL. In DNA, the CDR3 is TGCGCCAGCAGCCAAGTGGCAGGGGGTCTCCCCGAGCAGTACTTC. This codes for CASSQVAGGLPEQYF.

This clonotype was detected many times. The chain joins TRBV10-2 to TRBJ2-2; D perhaps matches TRBD2 (6 bases). CDR1 and CDR2 from the germline V gene are WSHSY and SAAADI. V was shortened by 8 bases and J by 7 bases, with 11 bases between the two germline ends. The CDR3 runs 12 residues. The CDR3 DNA follows: TGCGCCAGCCTCCGGGGGATCGGGGAGCTGTTTTTT. Encoded protein: CASLRGIGELFF.

The table lists this clonotype with a few counts. The genes are TRBV9 and TRBJ2-5; D might be TRBD2 (7 bases). Germline loops: CDR1 SGDLS, CDR2 YYNGEE. This CDR3 is 15 amino acids long. V was clipped by 2 bases and J by 1 base, with 12 bases between them. CDR3 residues: CASSVGGGGQETQYF. CDR3 bases: TGTGCCAGCAGCGTGGGGGGCGGGGGCCAAGAGACCCAGTACTTC.

With respect to this clonotype: A read error may produce the germline difference seen at one junction end. The genes are TRBV6-2 or TRBV6-3 and TRBJ2-7, with unresolved D. Germline CDR1 is MNHEY and CDR2 is SVGEGT. The CDR3 has 13 residues. The CDR3 DNA sequence: TGTGCCAGCAGTTACTCTGACAACTACGGGCAGTACTTC. It translates to CASSYSDNYGQYF.

This clonotype appeared many times. The chain uses TRBV19 and TRBJ1-1; D possibly corresponds to TRBD1 (5 bases). The CDR3 totals 13 residues. The V and J ends lost 5 bases and 1 base respectively, with 8 bases between them. Germline V gives CDR1 LNHDA, CDR2 SQIVND (reference sequence). The CDR3 DNA reads as TGTGCCAGTAGTGGCGGGGCGAACACTGAAGCTTTCTTT. Translation: CASSGGANTEAFF.

In the case of this clonotype: A much larger clone lies one base from this, so it may be a read error. The rearrangement joins TRBV20-1 to TRBJ1-5, with a weak D call TRBD1 (5 bases). The germline gives CDR1 DFQATT, CDR2 SNEGSKA (reference sequence). CDR3 length equals 13 residues. The CDR3 region has the DNA TGCAGTGCCACAGGCCGTAGCAGTCAGCCCCAGCATTTT. The encoded protein is CSATGRSSQPQHF.

In the case of this clonotype: Since a much larger clone is just one base distant, this may be a read error. The rearrangement uses TRBV27 and TRBJ2-7; the D call may be TRBD1 or TRBD2 (5 bases each). Germline assignment: CDR1 MNHEY and CDR2 SMNVEV (reference sequence). The CDR3 covers 13 residues. Here the CDR3 reads CVSSLGRQYEQYF. In nucleotides, the CDR3 is TGTGTCAGCAGTTTGGGACGGCAATACGAGCAGTACTTC.

In regard to this clonotype: A read error is possible here, since a much larger clone lies one base away. J is TRBJ1-1 and V is TRBV29-1; no firm D call. The V gene's germline CDR1 is SQVTM and CDR2 ANQGSEA. The length of the CDR3 is 12 residues. CDR3 loop: CSVWASSTVAFF. In nucleotides, the CDR3 is TGCAGCGTTTGGGCCTCGAGCACTGTAGCTTTCTTT.

This clonotype was detected ten times or more. This chain links TRBV20-1 with TRBJ2-1; perhaps TRBD1 as D (5 bases). CDR3 length: 17 amino acids. V shed 0 bases and J shed 6 bases, with 21 bases lying between them. Per the germline V gene, CDR1 is DFQATT and CDR2 is SNEGSKA (reference sequence). This chain's CDR3 is CSARDVVGPSPGNEQFF. The CDR3, as DNA: TGCAGTGCTAGAGATGTCGTGGGGCCGTCCCCTGGCAATGAGCAGTTCTTC.

This clonotype has at least ten counts. The gene calls are TRBV7-9 and TRBJ2-3; the match to TRBD1 covers 8 bases. Germline values: CDR1 SEHNR, CDR2 FQNEAQ (reference sequence). The CDR3 is 16 residues long. Unmatched junction bases numbered 9, after V lost 5 bases and J lost 2 bases. The CDR3: CASSPRTGKHTDTQYF. CDR3 bases: TGTGCCAGCAGCCCGCGGACAGGGAAGCACACAGATACGCAGTATTTT.

V gene TRBV7-9 combines with J gene TRBJ2-1; 7 bases match TRBD2. The J segment lost 5 bases and the V segment lost 5 bases, leaving 12 bases of the junction unmatched. Germline CDR1 SEHNR, CDR2 FQNEAQ (reference sequence). The CDR3 loop spans 16 amino acids. This chain's CDR3 is CASSVMGGSRHNEQFF. CDR3 DNA sequence: TGTGCCAGCAGCGTCATGGGGGGGAGTCGGCACAATGAGCAGTTCTTC.

This clonotype was detected ten times or more. This chain joins TRBV7-8 and TRBJ2-6; D is ambiguous. Trimming cost V 7 bases and J 0 bases, with 10 bases left between them. Germline CDR1 is SGHVS and CDR2 is FQNEAQ. This CDR3 is 15 amino acids long. CDR3 amino acids: CASTRFGSGANVLTF. CDR3 bases: TGTGCCAGCACCCGGTTTGGCTCTGGGGCCAACGTCCTGACTTTC.

This clonotype has a count of ten or more. The V call is TRBV6-1, the J call TRBJ2-6; TRBD1 is a possible D gene (6 bases). V was trimmed by 11 bases and J by 0 bases, leaving 8 bases between them. CDR3 size: 13 residues. Germline V gives CDR1 MNHNS, CDR2 SASEGT. The CDR3 nucleotides are TGTGCCGCCAGGGGCTCTGGGGCCAACGTCCTGACTTTC. This translates into CAARGSGANVLTF.

As to this clonotype: A much more abundant neighbour one base away suggests this may be a read error. This chain links TRBV27 with TRBJ2-3; 7 bases align to TRBD1. Per germline, CDR1 MNHEY and CDR2 SMNVEV (reference sequence). The CDR3 consists of 15 residues. The DNA of the CDR3 is TGTGACAGCAGTCCCGGGACAGCAAACACAGATACGCAGTATTTT. Its protein product is CDSSPGTANTDTQYF.

This clonotype was found many times. The rearrangement uses TRBV27 and TRBJ2-3; D might be TRBD1 (5 bases). Germline CDR1 reads MNHEY; CDR2 reads SMNVEV (reference sequence). The length of the CDR3 is 16 residues. Trimming removed 6 bases from V and 2 bases from J, with 18 bases in between. The CDR3 DNA reads TGTGCCAGCAGCACAACCTTGGGGCTCCACACAGATACGCAGTATTTT. Protein product: CASSTTLGLHTDTQYF.

Many counts were recorded for this clonotype. The rearrangement links TRBV9 to TRBJ2-2; the D is unclear. Germline CDR1 reads SGDLS; CDR2 reads YYNGEE. This CDR3 is built from 13 residues. V lost 6 bases to trimming and J lost 0 bases, with 6 bases between them. The CDR3 is CASNPANTGELFF. Here the CDR3 DNA reads TGTGCCAGCAACCCCGCGAACACCGGGGAGCTGTTTTTT.

This clonotype was counted ten times or more. The chain recombines TRBV20-1 with TRBJ2-1, with D tentatively TRBD1 (5 bases). The CDR3 is 13 residues long. The germline V gene encodes CDR1 DFQATT and CDR2 SNEGSKA (reference sequence). V was shortened by 3 bases and J by 6 bases, with 12 bases between the two germline ends. This CDR3 is CSARALGLNEQFF. The CDR3 bases are TGCAGTGCTAGGGCCTTGGGGCTCAATGAGCAGTTCTTC.

The table lists this clonotype with many counts. This chain links TRBV15 with TRBJ1-5; D not resolved. Trimming cost V 5 bases and J 1 base, with 3 bases left between them. The germline CDR1 and CDR2 sequences are LNHNV and YYDKDF (reference sequence). This CDR3 comprises 12 residues. CDR3 in amino acids: CATSPSNQPQHF. CDR3 in DNA: TGTGCCACCAGCCCGAGCAATCAGCCCCAGCATTTT.

This clonotype was observed many times. CDR3 coding DNA: TGTGCCAGCAGTGAATGGGGGGGATCTAACACTGAAGCTTTCTTT. This gives the protein CASSEWGGSNTEAFF. The V gene is TRBV25-1, the J gene TRBJ1-1, with D perhaps matching TRBD1 (5 bases). The CDR3 runs to 15 residues. Looked up from germline, CDR1 is MGHDK and CDR2 is SYGVNS. V shed 1 base and J shed 2 bases, with 11 bases lying between them. Together with reference TRBV25-1 and TRBJ1-1, the CDR3 gives the full variable domain: EADIYQTPRYLVIGTGKKITLECSQTMGHDKMYWYQQDPGMELHLIHYSYGVNSTEKGDLSSESTVSRIRTEHFPLTLESARPSHTSQYLCASSEWGGSNTEAFFGQGTRLTVV.

This clonotype was seen only a few times. This sequence joins TRBV27 and TRBJ1-5; D is possibly TRBD1 (5 bases). This CDR3 comprises 16 residues. Trimming cost V 1 base and J 2 bases, with 12 bases left between them. Germline V gene lookup returns CDR1 MNHEY and CDR2 SMNVEV (reference sequence). CDR3 DNA: TGTGCCAGCAGTTTATTAGGGGATCACGGCAATCAGCCCCAGCATTTT. Encoded protein: CASSLLGDHGNQPQHF.

This clonotype was observed at least ten times. The chain is built from TRBV20-1 and TRBJ2-7; D possibly corresponds to TRBD1 (6 bases). The CDR3 has 14 amino acids. The V gene lost 0 bases and the J gene lost 2 bases, with 11 bases spanning the gap. Germline V gene lookup returns CDR1 DFQATT and CDR2 SNEGSKA (reference sequence). CDR3 sequence reads: CSARDLDSPYEQYF. The CDR3, as DNA: TGCAGTGCTAGAGATCTGGACAGTCCCTACGAGCAGTACTTC.